Below are 22 T cell receptor beta chains sequenced from a single sample in a study of blood T cell repertoires in COVID-19. Libraries were prepared by immunoSEQ multiplex PCR; TCRdb keeps only in-frame clonotypes and omits some of them. The repertoire holds approximately 240,000 clones, around 80% seen once, with under 1.5% in the top ten. Sequenced input: peripheral blood. These receptors were obtained from a woman aged 40 to 50 who had recovered from COVID-19.

The chain uses TRBV11-3 and TRBJ2-3; unclear D gene. CDR1 and CDR2 (germline): SGHNT, YENEEA. V lost 2 bases and J lost 0, with 12 bases in between. The CDR3 contains 16 residues. This CDR3 is CASSLNAITSTDTQYF. The CDR3 DNA is TGTGCCAGCAGCTTAAATGCCATAACAAGCACAGATACGCAGTATTTT. The variable domain in full, completed from reference TRBV11-3 and TRBJ2-3, reads EAGVVQSPRYKIIEKKQPVAFWCNPISGHNTLYWYLQNLGQGPELLIRYENEEAVDDSQLPKDRFSAERLKGVDSTLKIQPAELGDSAVYLCASSLNAITSTDTQYFGPGTRLTVL.

The chain combines TRBV2 with TRBJ1-1, with 8 bases identical to TRBD1. V lost 3 bases to trimming and J lost 0 bases; unmatched junction nucleotides: 3. Germline V gene lookup returns CDR1 SNHLY and CDR2 FYNNEI. The CDR3 has 15 residues. The CDR3: CASSEQGAVNTEAFF. The CDR3, as DNA: TGTGCCAGCAGTGAGCAGGGGGCGGTGAACACTGAAGCTTTCTTT.

This chain connects TRBV19 to TRBJ1-2; no definite D call. The CDR3 runs 13 residues. Per germline, CDR1 LNHDA and CDR2 SQIVND (reference sequence). V was cut by 6 bases and J by 4 bases, with 12 bases left in between. The CDR3 region is CASRQAFAYGYTF. The CDR3 nucleotides are TGTGCCAGTAGGCAGGCATTTGCCTATGGCTACACCTTC.

J is TRBJ1-4 and V is TRBV11-2; D perhaps matches TRBD1 (6 bases). CDR3 length: 15 residues. V shed 5 bases and J shed 8 bases, with 18 bases lying between them. Germline lookup yields CDR1 SGHAT and CDR2 FQNNGV. In DNA, the CDR3 is TGTGCCAGCAGCGTCTCCGCCGGGACACTCGAAAAACTGTTTTTT. This gives the protein CASSVSAGTLEKLFF.

The rearrangement joins TRBV5-1 to TRBJ1-2; TRBD1 agrees at 8 bases. The CDR3 contains 15 residues. V lost 0 bases, J lost 11 bases, and 12 bases stayed unmatched. Per the germline V gene, CDR1 is SGHRS and CDR2 is YFSETQ. This chain's CDR3 is CASSLGLDRDPTYTF. The CDR3 DNA reads as TGCGCCAGCAGCTTGGGCTTGGACAGGGACCCCACGTACACCTTC.

This chain links TRBV18 with TRBJ1-1, with 7 bases that match TRBD1. From germline, CDR1 is KGHSH and CDR2 LQKENI. V shed 3 bases, J shed 2 bases, and the junction held 3 bases outside the gene matches. This CDR3 spans 14 amino acids. This chain's CDR3 is CASSPNRGNTEAFF. CDR3 in DNA: TGTGCCAGCTCACCCAACAGGGGTAACACTGAAGCTTTCTTT.

This clone has just one count. The chain combines TRBV9 with TRBJ2-7; D is possibly TRBD2 (5 bases). There are 13 residues in the CDR3. V lost 0 bases and J lost 7, with 11 bases in between. From germline, CDR1 is SGDLS and CDR2 YYNGEE. CDR3 sequence (DNA): TGTGCCAGCAGCGTAGTGGCGGGTACAGAGCAGTACTTC. This encodes CASSVVAGTEQYF.

The genes are TRBV6-4 and TRBJ2-7; no clear D gene. This CDR3 comprises 12 residues. Germline V gene sequence: CDR1 MRHNA, CDR2 SNTAGT. Trimming removed 3 bases at V and 2 bases at J, with 5 bases between. CDR3 nucleotides: TGTGCCAGCAGTGAGGAGACCTACGAGCAGTACTTC. Translation gives CASSEETYEQYF.

This clone appeared a few times. This chain links TRBV28 with TRBJ1-3; 8 bases are a match to TRBD1. Germline V CDR1 and CDR2: MDHEN, SYDVKM. With V trimmed by 1 base and J by 4 bases, 15 bases remained unmatched. The CDR3 sequence is 19 residues long. CDR3 residues: CASSLYEAGQGLGGNTIYF. CDR3 in DNA: TGTGCCAGCAGTTTATACGAGGCCGGACAGGGTCTGGGGGGAAACACCATATATTTT.

In this sample, this clone turned up once. This may arise from a read error, as a much more abundant clone is one base away. The chain employs TRBV7-9 and TRBJ1-3, with 7 bases lining up with TRBD1. This CDR3 is built from 16 residues. The V and J ends lost 8 bases and 4 bases, in that order; junction bases with no gene match: 14. CDR1 is SEHNR, CDR2 FQNEAQ, per germline (reference sequence). CDR3 DNA: TGTGCCAGCGGCAGTCGACCGACAGGGCGCGGAAACACCATATATTTT. Residues: CASGSRPTGRGNTIYF.

This chain links TRBV10-2 with TRBJ2-7; 10 nucleotides agree with TRBD1. CDR1 and CDR2 (germline): WSHSY, SAAADI. V trimming: 7 bases; J trimming: 1 base; junction bases outside the gene matches: 7. This CDR3 contains 15 residues. The CDR3 DNA is TGCGCCAGCAAACCGACAGGGGGCTTTTCCTACGAGCAGTACTTC. It codes for CASKPTGGFSYEQYF.

The V gene is TRBV5-1, the J gene TRBJ1-3; D possibly corresponds to TRBD1 (6 bases). V was cut by 0 bases and J by 4 bases, with 11 bases left in between. The CDR3 runs 15 residues. Germline V gene sequence: CDR1 SGHRS, CDR2 YFSETQ. In nucleotides, the CDR3 is TGCGCCAGCAGCTTGGGGACAGTGGCCGGAAACACCATATATTTT. Protein: CASSLGTVAGNTIYF. Using reference TRBV5-1 and TRBJ1-3 for the parts outside the CDR3, the full variable domain is KAGVTQTPRYLIKTRGQQVTLSCSPISGHRSVSWYQQTPGQGLQFLFEYFSETQRNKGNFPGRFSGRQFSNSRSEMNVSTLELGDSALYLCASSLGTVAGNTIYFGEGSWLTVV.

The rearrangement links TRBV24-1 to TRBJ2-5; 7 bases map to TRBD1. Trimming cost V 5 bases and J 3 bases; bases outside gene matches: 14. Germline loops: CDR1 KGHDR, CDR2 SFDVKD. The CDR3 length is 17 residues. The CDR3 sequence: CATSGPDSTGLEETQYF. The CDR3, as DNA: TGTGCCACCAGTGGCCCAGATTCGACAGGGCTTGAAGAGACCCAGTACTTC.

The chain employs TRBV5-1 and TRBJ2-1, with 9 bases aligning to TRBD1. The V and J ends lost 0 bases and 8 bases, in that order; junction bases with no gene match: 3. CDR1 is SGHRS and CDR2 is YFSETQ in the germline V gene. The CDR3 runs 14 residues. Here the CDR3 reads CASSLEGQGYEQFF. CDR3 DNA sequence: TGCGCCAGCAGCTTGGAGGGACAGGGATATGAGCAGTTCTTC.

The chain's CDR3 is CASSKNRVVNIQYF. In DNA, the CDR3 is TGTGCCAGCAGCAAAAACAGGGTAGTGAACATTCAGTACTTC. This chain joins TRBV11-2 and TRBJ2-4; D perhaps matches TRBD1 (6 bases). Germline lookup yields CDR1 SGHAT and CDR2 FQNNGV. The CDR3 length is 14 residues. Trimming pared 5 bases from V and 7 bases from J, leaving 15 bases between.

Details on this clone: Other DNA sequences in the sample encode the same CDR3. The chain recombines TRBV27 with TRBJ1-5, with 7 bases fitting TRBD1. V shed 2 bases, J shed 5 bases, and the junction held 0 bases outside the gene matches. Germline V CDR1 and CDR2: MNHEY, SMNVEV (reference sequence). The CDR3 is 13 residues long. The CDR3 DNA sequence: TGTGCCAGCAGTTTAGACAGGGATCAGCCCCAGCATTTT. Residues: CASSLDRDQPQHF.

The chain combines TRBV4-2 with TRBJ1-6, with 7 nucleotides matching TRBD1. The CDR3 is 16 amino acids. V lost 3 bases, J lost 5 bases, and 7 bases stayed unmatched. CDR1 and CDR2 from the germline V gene are LGHNA and YNFKEQ. The CDR3 loop is CASSQTQGTDNSPLHF. CDR3 sequence (DNA): TGTGCCAGCAGCCAGACACAAGGGACAGATAATTCACCCCTCCACTTT.

The chain employs TRBV2 and TRBJ1-1, with TRBD1 matching over 7 bases. V dropped 6 bases and J dropped 8; count of bases not matched to a gene: 15. Per the germline V gene, CDR1 is SNHLY and CDR2 is FYNNEI. This CDR3 comprises 15 residues. As DNA, the CDR3 is TGTGCCAGCAGGATGGAACAGGGGAGCCTGGGGGAAGCTTTCTTT. Protein product: CASRMEQGSLGEAFF.

The chain carries TRBV4-2 and TRBJ2-3; D is uncertain. This CDR3 spans 14 amino acids. Trimming removed 2 bases from V and 1 base from J, with 7 bases in between. The germline V gene encodes CDR1 LGHNA and CDR2 YNFKEQ. The CDR3, as DNA: TGTGCCAGCAGCCAATCTGAGGGCACAGATACGCAGTATTTT. It translates to CASSQSEGTDTQYF.

The rearrangement links TRBV19 to TRBJ1-2; no reliable D call. V dropped 2 bases and J dropped 7 bases, with 17 bases sitting between them. Per the germline V gene, CDR1 is LNHDA and CDR2 is SQIVND (reference sequence). The CDR3 contains 15 residues. The CDR3 protein is CASSINGRESGGYTF. CDR3 nucleotides: TGTGCCAGTAGTATAAACGGCCGGGAGTCTGGTGGCTACACCTTC.

This clone was recorded once. CDR3 residues: CAWRTSGETEAFF. The CDR3 DNA is TGTGCCTGGAGGACAAGCGGGGAGACTGAAGCTTTCTTT. The genes are TRBV30 and TRBJ1-1; D unresolved. The length of the CDR3 is 13 residues. V was cut by 3 bases and J by 5 bases, with 13 bases left in between. CDR1 GTSNPN and CDR2 SVGIG come from the germline V gene (reference sequence). The full variable domain, its missing parts supplied by reference TRBV30 and TRBJ1-1, is SQTIHQWPATLVQPVGSPLSLECTVEGTSNPNLYWYRQAAGRGLQLLFYSVGIGQISSEVPQNLSASRPQDRQFILSSKKLLLSDSGFYLCAWRTSGETEAFFGQGTRLTVV.

The rearrangement links TRBV11-3 to TRBJ1-1; perhaps TRBD1 as D (6 bases). The germline gives CDR1 SGHNT, CDR2 YENEEA. V lost 3 bases and J lost 4, with 12 bases in between. This CDR3 has 14 residues. DNA of the CDR3: TGTGCCAGCAGCTTGATCAGGGGTTCCACTGAAGCTTTCTTT. Translated, it gives CASSLIRGSTEAFF.